The rows below give T cell receptor beta chains drawn from one sample of a study of cytomegalovirus exposure and HLA in healthy donors. Generated by immunoSEQ multiplex PCR, the TCRdb table keeps only in-frame clones and is missing some. The sample has some 250,000 clones, over 80% seen once. Sequencing was done on a sample of PBMCs. Receptors were obtained from a woman in her thirties or forties in good health and CMV-seropositive. CDR3s include the opening cysteine and the closing phenylalanine or tryptophan. D genes are given only for firm matches. Part of the rows lack a size; the others show once, few, many or a class for expanded clones.

D gene	clone size	V gene	J gene	CDR3 DNA	CDR3 protein
TRBD1	-	TRBV9	TRBJ1-2	TGTGCCAGCAGCACCACCCCCCTGGGACAGGGGAGTGGCTACACCTTC	CASSTTPLGQGSGYTF
-	-	TRBV19	TRBJ1-6	TGTGCCAGTAGCCCCGTGACAGATTCACCCCTCCACTTT	CASSPVTDSPLHF
TRBD1	-	TRBV28	TRBJ2-7	TGTGCCAGCAGTTTCGGGGACAGGGCCTGGGAGCAGTACTTC	CASSFGDRAWEQYF
TRBD1	-	TRBV5-4	TRBJ2-5	TGTGCCAGCAGCCGGACAGGGCCTTTTCAAGAGACCCAGTACTTC	CASSRTGPFQETQYF
-	-	TRBV7-2	TRBJ1-1	TGTGCCAGCAGTACGGACAGGAACACTGAAGCTTTCTTT	CASSTDRNTEAFF
-	-	TRBV7-9	TRBJ1-1	TGTGCCAGCAGCTTGGGGCGGGGTACGAGCACTGAAGCTTTCTTT	CASSLGRGTSTEAFF
-	-	TRBV6-5	TRBJ2-7	TGTGCCAGCAGCCTAGACAGCCGATACTACGAGCAGTACTTC	CASSLDSRYYEQYF
-	-	TRBV25-1	TRBJ1-1	TGTGCCACCCGGAGGGACACTGAAGCTTTCTTT	CATRRDTEAFF
-	once	TRBV7-2	TRBJ2-7	TGTGCCAGCCCCTTCTGTTGGGCCCCCTACGAGCAGTACTTC	CASPFCWAPYEQYF
TRBD1	-	TRBV5-4	TRBJ1-1	TGTGCCAGCAGCTTGGCCTCAGGACAGGGGTGGACTGAAGCTTTCTTT	CASSLASGQGWTEAFF